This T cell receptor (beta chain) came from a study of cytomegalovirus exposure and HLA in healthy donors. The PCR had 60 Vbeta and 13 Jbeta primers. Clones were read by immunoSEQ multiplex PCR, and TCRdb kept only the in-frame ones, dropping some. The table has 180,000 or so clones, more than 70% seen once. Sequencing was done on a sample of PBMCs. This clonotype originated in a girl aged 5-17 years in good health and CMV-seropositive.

CDR3: CASSSTPVYGYTF. The DNA for the CDR3 is TGTGCCAGCAGTTCCACCCCGGTGTATGGCTACACCTTC. This chain uses TRBV6-5 with TRBJ1-2, with D uncertain. This CDR3 comprises 13 residues. V gave up 4 bases and J gave up 5 bases, with 11 bases separating them. The germline gives CDR1 MNHEY, CDR2 SVGAGI.